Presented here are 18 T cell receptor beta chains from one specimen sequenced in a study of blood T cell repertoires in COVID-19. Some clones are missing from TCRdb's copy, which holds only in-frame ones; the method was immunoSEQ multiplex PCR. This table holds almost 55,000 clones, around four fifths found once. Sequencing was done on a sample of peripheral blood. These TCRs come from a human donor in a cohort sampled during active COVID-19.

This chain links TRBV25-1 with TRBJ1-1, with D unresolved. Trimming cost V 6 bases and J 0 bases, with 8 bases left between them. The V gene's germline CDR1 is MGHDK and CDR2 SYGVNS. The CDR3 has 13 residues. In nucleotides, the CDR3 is TGTGCCAGCAGGTTTGAGTTGAACACTGAAGCTTTCTTT. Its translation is CASRFELNTEAFF.

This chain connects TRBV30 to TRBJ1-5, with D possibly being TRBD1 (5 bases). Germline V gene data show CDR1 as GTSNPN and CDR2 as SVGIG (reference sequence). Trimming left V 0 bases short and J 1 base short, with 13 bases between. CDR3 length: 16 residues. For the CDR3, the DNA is TGTGCCTGGAGTGTGGGGCCGCTCCCCAGCAATCAGCCCCAGCATTTT. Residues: CAWSVGPLPSNQPQHF. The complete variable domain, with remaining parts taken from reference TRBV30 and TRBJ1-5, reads SQTIHQWPATLVQPVGSPLSLECTVEGTSNPNLYWYRQAAGRGLQLLFYSVGIGQISSEVPQNLSASRPQDRQFILSSKKLLLSDSGFYLCAWSVGPLPSNQPQHFGDGTRLSIL.

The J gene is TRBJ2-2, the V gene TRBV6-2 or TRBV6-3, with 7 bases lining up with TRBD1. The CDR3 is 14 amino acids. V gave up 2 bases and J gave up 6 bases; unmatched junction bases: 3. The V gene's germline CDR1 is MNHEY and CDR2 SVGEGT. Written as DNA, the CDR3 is TGTGCCAGCAGTTACCGAACAGGGGCCGGGGAGCTGTTTTTT. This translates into CASSYRTGAGELFF.

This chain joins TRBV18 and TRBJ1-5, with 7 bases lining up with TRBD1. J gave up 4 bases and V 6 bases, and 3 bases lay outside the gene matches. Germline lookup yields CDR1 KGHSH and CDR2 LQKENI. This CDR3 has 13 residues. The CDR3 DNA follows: TGTGCCAGCTCGCGACAGGGTAATCAGCCCCAGCATTTT. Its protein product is CASSRQGNQPQHF.

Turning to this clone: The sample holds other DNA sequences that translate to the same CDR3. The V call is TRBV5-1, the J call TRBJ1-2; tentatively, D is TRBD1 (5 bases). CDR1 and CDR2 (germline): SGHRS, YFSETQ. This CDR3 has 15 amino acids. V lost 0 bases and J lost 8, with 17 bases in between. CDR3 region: CASSLARGGQGGYTF. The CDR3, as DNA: TGCGCCAGCAGCTTGGCTCGCGGGGGTCAAGGGGGCTACACCTTC.

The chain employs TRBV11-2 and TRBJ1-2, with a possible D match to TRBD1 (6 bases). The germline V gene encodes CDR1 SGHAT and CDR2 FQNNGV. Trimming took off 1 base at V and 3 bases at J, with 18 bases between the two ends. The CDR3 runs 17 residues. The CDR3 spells CASSLALEAGQYYGYTF. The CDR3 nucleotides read TGTGCCAGCAGCTTAGCCTTAGAGGCAGGACAGTACTATGGCTACACCTTC. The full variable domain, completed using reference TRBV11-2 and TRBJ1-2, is EAGVAQSPRYKIIEKRQSVAFWCNPISGHATLYWYQQILGQGPKLLIQFQNNGVVDDSQLPKDRFSAERLKGVDSTLKIQPAKLEDSAVYLCASSLALEAGQYYGYTFGSGTRLTVV.

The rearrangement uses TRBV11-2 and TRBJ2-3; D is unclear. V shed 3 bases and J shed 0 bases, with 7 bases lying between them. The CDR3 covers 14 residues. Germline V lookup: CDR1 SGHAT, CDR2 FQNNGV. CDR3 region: CASSLGPSTDTQYF. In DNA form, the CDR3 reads TGTGCCAGCAGCTTGGGCCCGAGCACAGATACGCAGTATTTT.

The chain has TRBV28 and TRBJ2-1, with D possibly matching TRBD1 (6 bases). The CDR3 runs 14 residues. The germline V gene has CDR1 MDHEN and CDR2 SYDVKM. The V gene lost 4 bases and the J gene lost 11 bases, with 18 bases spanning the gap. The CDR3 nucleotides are TGTGCCAGCAGTTCCACGGGAACAGGGTGGCAGCAGTTCTTC. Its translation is CASSSTGTGWQQFF. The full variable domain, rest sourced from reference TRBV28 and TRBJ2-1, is DVKVTQSSRYLVKRTGEKVFLECVQDMDHENMFWYRQDPGLGLRLIYFSYDVKMKEKGDIPEGYSVSREKKERFSLILESASTNQTSMYLCASSSTGTGWQQFFGPGTRLTVL.

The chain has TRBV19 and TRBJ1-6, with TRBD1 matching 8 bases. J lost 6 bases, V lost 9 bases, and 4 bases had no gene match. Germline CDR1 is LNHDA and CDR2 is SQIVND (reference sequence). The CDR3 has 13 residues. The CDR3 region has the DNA TGTGCCAGCGAAGACAGGGGTAATTCACCCCTCCACTTT. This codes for CASEDRGNSPLHF.

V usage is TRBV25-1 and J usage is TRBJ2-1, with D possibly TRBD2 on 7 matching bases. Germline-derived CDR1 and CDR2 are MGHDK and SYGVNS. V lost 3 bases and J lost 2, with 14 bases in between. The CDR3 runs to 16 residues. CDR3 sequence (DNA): TGTGCCAGCAGTGATCCCGGGGGGCAGACCTACAATGAGCAGTTCTTC. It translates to CASSDPGGQTYNEQFF.

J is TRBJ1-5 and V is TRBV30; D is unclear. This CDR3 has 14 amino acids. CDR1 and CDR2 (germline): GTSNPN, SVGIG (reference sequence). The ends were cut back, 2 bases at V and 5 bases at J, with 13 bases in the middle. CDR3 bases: TGTGCCTGGAGTTGGTCAGGATCATATCAGCCCCAGCATTTT. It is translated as CAWSWSGSYQPQHF.

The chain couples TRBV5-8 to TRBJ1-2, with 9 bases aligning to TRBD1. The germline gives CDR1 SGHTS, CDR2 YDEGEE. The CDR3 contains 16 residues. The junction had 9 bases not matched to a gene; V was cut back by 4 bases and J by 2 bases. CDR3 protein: CASSRGTGKGNYGYTF. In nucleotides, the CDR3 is TGTGCCAGCAGCCGGGGGACAGGGAAGGGGAACTATGGCTACACCTTC.

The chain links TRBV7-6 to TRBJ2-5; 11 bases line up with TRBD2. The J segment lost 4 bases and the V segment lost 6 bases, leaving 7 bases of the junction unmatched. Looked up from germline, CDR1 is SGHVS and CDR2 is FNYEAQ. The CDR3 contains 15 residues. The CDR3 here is CASSPGLAALETQYF. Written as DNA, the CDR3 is TGTGCCAGCAGTCCGGGACTAGCGGCGTTAGAGACCCAGTACTTC.

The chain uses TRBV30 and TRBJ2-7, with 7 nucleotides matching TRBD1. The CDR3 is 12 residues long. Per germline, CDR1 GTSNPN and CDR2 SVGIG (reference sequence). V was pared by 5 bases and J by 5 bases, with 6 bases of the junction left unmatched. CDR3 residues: CAWSGGVHEQYF. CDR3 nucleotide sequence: TGTGCCTGGTCAGGGGGTGTTCACGAGCAGTACTTC.

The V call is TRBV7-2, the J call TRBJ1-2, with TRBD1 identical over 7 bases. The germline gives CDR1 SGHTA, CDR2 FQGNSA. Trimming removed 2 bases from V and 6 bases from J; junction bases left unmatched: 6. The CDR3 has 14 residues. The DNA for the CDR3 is TGTGCCAGCAGCTTAAAGGGGGCGGTAAATGGCTACACCTTC. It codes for CASSLKGAVNGYTF. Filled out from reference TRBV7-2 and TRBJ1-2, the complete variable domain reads GAGVSQSPSNKVTEKGKDVELRCDPISGHTALYWYRQSLGQGLEFLIYFQGNSAPDKSGLPSDRFSAERTGGSVSTLTIQRTQQEDSAVYLCASSLKGAVNGYTFGSGTRLTVV.

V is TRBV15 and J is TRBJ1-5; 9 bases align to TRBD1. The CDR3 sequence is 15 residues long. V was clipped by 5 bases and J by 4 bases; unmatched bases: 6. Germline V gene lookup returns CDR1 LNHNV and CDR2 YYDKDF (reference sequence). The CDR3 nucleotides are TGTGCCACCAGCCTCACGGGACAGGGAAATCAGCCCCAGCATTTT. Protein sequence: CATSLTGQGNQPQHF.

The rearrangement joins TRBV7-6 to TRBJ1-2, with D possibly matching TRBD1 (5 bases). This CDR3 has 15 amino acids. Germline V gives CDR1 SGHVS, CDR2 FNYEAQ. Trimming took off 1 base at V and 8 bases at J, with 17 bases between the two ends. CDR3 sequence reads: CASSLGAQGVGGYTF. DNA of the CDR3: TGTGCCAGCAGCTTAGGGGCCCAGGGTGTAGGCGGCTACACCTTC. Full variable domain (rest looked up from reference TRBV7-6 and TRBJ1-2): GAGVSQSPRYKVTKRGQDVALRCDPISGHVSLYWYRQALGQGPEFLTYFNYEAQQDKSGLPNDRFSAERPEGSISTLTIQRTEQRDSAMYRCASSLGAQGVGGYTFGSGTRLTVV.

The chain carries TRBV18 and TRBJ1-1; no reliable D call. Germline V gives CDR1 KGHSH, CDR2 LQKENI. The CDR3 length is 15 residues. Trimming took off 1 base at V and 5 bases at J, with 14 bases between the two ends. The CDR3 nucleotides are TGTGCCAGCTCACCACTATCTCTGGGGAGGACTGAAGCTTTCTTT. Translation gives CASSPLSLGRTEAFF.